The entry below describes one T cell receptor beta chain. These data belong to a study of blood T cell repertoires in COVID-19. Authors' analysis steps: How many nucleated cells were present was estimated from reference gene primer amplification. Sequencing used immunoSEQ multiplex PCR; TCRdb keeps in-frame clones, though not all of them. Clone size and V and J calls were adopted from that table, with D and trimming inferred from the DNA. The sample includes approximately 130,000 clones, 75% to 90% of them seen just once. The CDR3 is 14 residues long. V lost 2 bases to trimming and J lost 4 bases; unmatched junction nucleotides: 3. The germline V gene has CDR1 SGHDT and CDR2 YYEEEE.

The receptor was isolated from a human donor in a cohort sampled during active COVID-19. The chain links TRBV5-6 to TRBJ2-5, with 9 nucleotides matching TRBD2. The sample was peripheral blood. CDR3 sequence (DNA): TGTGCCAGCAGCTTTGCGGGAGGGCGAGAGACCCAGTACTTC. Translating it yields CASSFAGGRETQYF.